The present TCR beta chain was sequenced within a study of regulatory T cells in long-lasting Graves disease. Study-wide results and limits: Researchers reported studying only peripheral blood, not thyroid tissue.

The authors built TCR beta libraries using iRepertoire HTBI primers and Arm-PCR of CDR3 regions. A single record per CDR3 protein comes from TCRdb applying MiXCR to the multiplex PCR reads. The data contain roughly 500,000 distinct CDR3 sequences, about 13% of them singletons. CDR3 size: 18 residues. Trimming removed 7 bases from V and 0 bases from J, with 25 bases in between. The germline gives CDR1 MNHEY, CDR2 SMNVEV (reference sequence). This clonotype has at least ten counts. The antigen is unknown. Time point here: newly diagnosed GD, antithyroid drugs for less than 3 months. Scientists built the TCR library using RNA that was extracted from PBMCs. Doctors identified Graves' disease using the American Thyroid Association guidelines. The same sample was also studied in work on T cells in Graves' hyperthyroidism and ophthalmopathy.

Material: peripheral blood mononuclear cells (PBMCs), obtained at new diagnosis, from a patient treated with antithyroid drugs. The sequence was collected from a young man with Graves disease. The gene calls are TRBV27 and TRBJ2-7, with D perhaps being TRBD1 or TRBD2 (5 bases each). CDR3 loop: CASNPALGLGDSSYEQYF. In DNA form, the CDR3 reads TGTGCCAGCAACCCCGCCCTCGGCCTGGGAGACAGCTCCTACGAGCAGTACTTC.